Shown below are 2 T cell receptor beta chains from a single sample sequenced in a study of immune characterization of retroperitoneal liposarcoma (dated by TCRdb to the late 2010s). Receptor libraries were prepared by PCR. These reads were obtained on a NextSeq 500. Clones were called with MiXCR by TCRdb after fastp trimmed the public reads at Q25, and only in-frame beta chains were retained. All rows with the same CDR3 protein become a single entry with the most common DNA and genes. The sample yields over 9,000 distinct CDR3 sequences; about a quarter were counted once. The ten largest account for less than 9% of the sample. Sample: tumor tissue. The origin of the receptors is a male donor with retroperitoneal liposarcoma.

In this sample, this clonotype turned up a few times. This chain connects TRBV12-3 or TRBV12-4 to TRBJ2-1, with D possibly TRBD2 on 5 matching bases. The V and J ends lost 7 bases and 7 bases respectively, with 11 bases between them. The CDR3 is 12 residues long. In nucleotides, the CDR3 is TGTGCCAGCAAGCCGGAGGCTAATGAGCAGTTCTTC. The encoded protein is CASKPEANEQFF.

This sequence joins TRBV7-2 and TRBJ2-5, with D tentatively TRBD1 (6 bases). With the DNA end fitting TRBJ2-7 better, the J assignment may be wrong. Germline CDR1 and CDR2: SGHTA and FQGNSA. The CDR3 consists of 13 residues. CDR3 sequence: CASSLADSYEQYF. In DNA, the CDR3 is TGTGCCAGCAGCTTAGCGGACAGCTACGAGCAGTACTTC.